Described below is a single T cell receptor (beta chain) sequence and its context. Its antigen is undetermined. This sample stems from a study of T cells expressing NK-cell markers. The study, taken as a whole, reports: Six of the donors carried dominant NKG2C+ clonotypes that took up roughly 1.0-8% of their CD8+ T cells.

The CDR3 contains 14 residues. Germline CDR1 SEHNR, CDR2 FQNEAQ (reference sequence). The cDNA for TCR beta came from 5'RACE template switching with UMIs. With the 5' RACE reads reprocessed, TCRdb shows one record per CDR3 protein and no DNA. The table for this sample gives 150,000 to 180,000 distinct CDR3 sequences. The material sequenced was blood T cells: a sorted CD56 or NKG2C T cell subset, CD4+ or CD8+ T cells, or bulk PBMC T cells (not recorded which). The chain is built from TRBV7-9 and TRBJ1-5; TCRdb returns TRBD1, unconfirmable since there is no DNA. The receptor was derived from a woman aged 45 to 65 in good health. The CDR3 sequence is CASSLGPGSQPQHF.